A single T cell receptor (beta chain) is shown here with its context. This entry is derived from a study of blood T cell repertoires in COVID-19. Across the study: Samples representing acute and convalescent COVID-19 were sourced from the United States, Italy and Spain. Sample material is recorded as cDNA or gDNA derived from T cells, B-cell-depleted T cells, or PBMCs.

Trimming removed 3 bases from V and 7 bases from J; junction bases left unmatched: 3. The length of the CDR3 is 14 residues. Germline-derived CDR1 and CDR2 are SGHNT and YYREEE (reference sequence). Authors' analysis steps: For nucleated cells, counts were estimated from reference gene primer amplification. Only in-frame clones appear in the TCRdb table, and some are missing; sequencing was by immunoSEQ multiplex PCR. V and J calls plus clone size are reproduced from that table; the DNA served to infer D and trimming. The sample has hundreds of thousands of clones, about four fifths seen once. Source material: peripheral blood. This sequence was found in a man older than 75 with acute or convalescent COVID-19. The rearrangement uses TRBV5-4 and TRBJ1-4, with 10 bases fitting TRBD1. The CDR3 sequence is CASSYGDRGEKLFF. The CDR3 DNA is TGTGCCAGCAGCTACGGGGACAGGGGTGAAAAACTGTTTTTT.